This T cell receptor beta chain was documented in a study of blood T cells in healthy people across ages. Whole-study results and caveats: Researchers deemed the diversity estimates from one million T cells underestimates. Unsorted PBMCs ruled out conclusive naive versus antigen-experienced comparison.

This CDR3 comprises 13 residues. V lost 1 base and J 6 bases, leaving 10 bases between the germline ends. The germline gives CDR1 MGHRA, CDR2 YSYEKL. Next came a second PCR, run for roughly 6 to 11 cycles, which used a sample-barcoded 5' primer along with a J-beta primer mix. A tag from a template-switch adaptor with 12 random nucleotides marked each cDNA molecule. TCRdb redid the calling of the 5' RACE reads with MiXCR, one entry per CDR3 protein. The sample consists of hundreds of thousands of distinct CDR3 sequences, 20% to 25% of them appearing once. As regards this clonotype: Its antigen is not known.

This TCR derives from a man aged 65 to 79 in good health. Sequenced sample: blood. The rearrangement joins TRBV4-1 to TRBJ2-7; D is perhaps TRBD2 (5 bases). The CDR3 sequence: CASSQVGSAEQYF. The CDR3 DNA is TGCGCCAGCAGCCAAGTCGGTAGCGCCGAGCAGTACTTC.